This T cell receptor (beta chain) was observed in a study of T cell responses to AZD1222 COVID-19 vaccine. Study outcomes and limitations: There were vaccine-associated CD4 TCRs across spike, dominant at 160-218 and 743-854. Clonal diversity may have been underestimated in mostly white British donors.

Profiled with immunoSEQ multiplex PCR; TCRdb holds only in-frame clones, not every one. The sample carries 90,000 to 95,000 clones, around nine tenths recorded once. With respect to this clone: Its antigen is unidentified.

The TCR comes from an adult in good health. This sample comprised peripheral blood, obtained on day 0 of AZD1222 vaccination.

The CDR3 sequence is CASSVFGDFRYEQYF. CDR3 nucleotide sequence: TGTGCCAGCAGCGTATTCGGGGACTTTAGATACGAGCAGTACTTC. The chain links TRBV9 to TRBJ2-7; D is perhaps TRBD2 (6 bases). The CDR3 has 15 residues. V shed 1 base and J shed 4 bases, with 15 bases lying between them. Germline V gene lookup returns CDR1 SGDLS and CDR2 YYNGEE.